These 12 T cell receptor beta chains share one sample of origin, sequenced in a study of T cells after yellow fever vaccination. TCRdb reprocessed the 5' RACE reads with MiXCR, giving one entry per CDR3 protein. The sample contains 620,000 or so distinct CDR3 sequences, 10% to 15% of which appear only once. The starting material was PBMCs, obtained on the day of the yellow fever booster vaccination. Source of these receptors: a man in his thirties or forties who received the YFV17D yellow fever vaccine.

The CDR3 is CSVEDTRYEQYF. CDR3 coding DNA: TGCAGCGTTGAGGACACCCGTTACGAGCAGTACTTC. V usage is TRBV29-1 and J usage is TRBJ2-7; tentative D call: TRBD1 (5 bases). Germline loops: CDR1 SQVTM, CDR2 ANQGSEA. V lost 3 bases and J lost 4, with 10 bases in between. The CDR3 sequence is 12 residues long.

This clonotype was counted only a few times. This chain connects TRBV27 to TRBJ2-7; 8 nucleotides line up with TRBD1. J was trimmed by 5 bases and V by 5 bases; bases with no gene match: 5. The CDR3 runs to 13 residues. CDR1 MNHEY and CDR2 SMNVEV come from the germline V gene (reference sequence). The chain's CDR3 is CASSGRGQDEQYF. The CDR3, as DNA: TGTGCCAGCAGTGGCAGGGGGCAGGACGAGCAGTACTTC.

The chain links TRBV20-1 to TRBJ2-5; TRBD1 matches 9 bases. CDR3 size: 14 residues. Germline V gives CDR1 DFQATT, CDR2 SNEGSKA (reference sequence). J was trimmed by 5 bases and V by 6 bases; bases with no gene match: 10. The CDR3 DNA reads as TGCAGTGCCCCAAGACAGGGGGGTCGGGAGACCCAGTACTTC. It translates to CSAPRQGGRETQYF.

This clonotype appeared a few times. The rearrangement links TRBV3-1 to TRBJ2-3; D is unresolved. Trimming shortened V by 0 bases and J by 1 base, and 5 bases separated the two germline ends. The germline V gene has CDR1 LGHDT and CDR2 YNNKEL (reference sequence). The CDR3 runs 14 residues. The CDR3 nucleotides are TGTGCCAGCAGCCAAGATACGGGCACAGATACGCAGTATTTT. Translating it yields CASSQDTGTDTQYF.

V and J are TRBV20-1 and TRBJ2-7; unclear D gene. CDR1 is DFQATT and CDR2 is SNEGSKA in the germline V gene (reference sequence). This CDR3 has 13 residues. CDR3 sequence reads: CSAEPRSSYEQYF. The CDR3 nucleotides read TGCAGCGCAGAGCCCCGGAGCTCCTACGAGCAGTACTTC.

This clonotype was seen only a few times. V gene TRBV5-1 combines with J gene TRBJ1-2; TRBD1 is a possible D gene (6 bases). This CDR3 spans 13 amino acids. Germline V gene sequence: CDR1 SGHRS, CDR2 YFSETQ. The V gene lost 0 bases and the J gene lost 10 bases, with 13 bases spanning the gap. As DNA, the CDR3 is TGCGCCAGCAGCTTGGTCCAGGGGCAGAACTACACCTTC. This sequence encodes CASSLVQGQNYTF.

The genes are TRBV10-3 and TRBJ2-7; D not certain. There are 14 residues in the CDR3. Trimming shortened V by 3 bases and J by 0 bases, and 9 bases separated the two germline ends. CDR1 is ENHRY, CDR2 SYGVKD, per germline. CDR3 loop: CAISDKDISYEQYF. The CDR3 region has the DNA TGTGCCATCAGTGACAAGGATATCTCCTACGAGCAGTACTTC.

The rearrangement uses TRBV20-1 and TRBJ2-5; D may match TRBD1 or TRBD2 (6 bases each). Per the germline V gene, CDR1 is DFQATT and CDR2 is SNEGSKA (reference sequence). CDR3 length: 15 residues. V shed 0 bases and J shed 5 bases, with 16 bases lying between them. In nucleotides, the CDR3 is TGCAGTGCTAGAGATTCGGGGGCCGCGGTGGAGACCCAGTACTTC. Its protein product is CSARDSGAAVETQYF.

CDR3 DNA: TGTGCCAGCAGCGCCTCAGGGGTCACTGAAGCTTTCTTT. Translated, it gives CASSASGVTEAFF. The chain joins TRBV7-6 to TRBJ1-1; a weak D match, TRBD1 (6 bases). V lost 5 bases and J 4 bases, leaving 11 bases between the germline ends. The CDR3 sequence is 13 residues long. The germline gives CDR1 SGHVS, CDR2 FNYEAQ.

The V call is TRBV5-1, the J call TRBJ2-3; 8 bases align to TRBD2. The CDR3 length is 20 residues. After removal of 1 base from V and 0 bases from J, the junction contained 16 bases not matched to a gene. Germline lookup yields CDR1 SGHRS and CDR2 YFSETQ. CDR3 in DNA: TGCGCCAGCAGCTTGCACTTGCAGACAACTAGCGGAGTGAGCACAGATACGCAGTATTTT. Protein product: CASSLHLQTTSGVSTDTQYF.

This clonotype turned up a few times. V gene TRBV29-1 combines with J gene TRBJ1-1; 7 nucleotides agree with TRBD1. V was clipped by 5 bases and J by 5 bases; unmatched bases: 11. This CDR3 contains 14 residues. Germline assignment: CDR1 SQVTM and CDR2 ANQGSEA. The CDR3 DNA is TGCAGCGTTCTGGTGACAGGGCGGGGGACTGAAGCTTTCTTT. Residues: CSVLVTGRGTEAFF.

This clonotype appeared a few times. The chain links TRBV18 to TRBJ2-7, with a tentative D call TRBD1 (5 bases). The ends were cut back, 3 bases at V and 0 bases at J, with 12 bases in the middle. Germline CDR1 reads KGHSH; CDR2 reads LQKENI. This CDR3 contains 15 residues. CDR3 sequence (DNA): TGTGCCAGCTCACCCAGGGATGGTAGCTCCTACGAGCAGTACTTC. This codes for CASSPRDGSSYEQYF. The complete variable domain, with remaining parts taken from reference TRBV18 and TRBJ2-7, reads NAGVMQNPRHLVRRRGQEARLRCSPMKGHSHVYWYRQLPEEGLKFMVYLQKENIIDESGMPKERFSAEFPKEGPSILRIQQVVRGDSAAYFCASSPRDGSSYEQYFGPGTRLTVT.